What follows are 25 T cell receptor beta chains derived from one specimen sequenced in a study of technical replicates of blood from several donors. Assay used: immunoSEQ multiplex PCR; TCRdb lists only in-frame clones, some missing. The data contain fewer than 10,000 clones, about nine tenths of them singletons. The material sequenced was PBMCs. Every receptor here comes from a human donor in good health.

The gene calls are TRBV6-1 and TRBJ2-3; 10 bases are a match to TRBD2. Germline V gene lookup returns CDR1 MNHNS and CDR2 SASEGT. The ends lost 4 bases at V and 2 bases at J; junction bases unmatched: 6. The CDR3 covers 16 residues. This CDR3 is CASSAGTSVYTDTQYF. The DNA of the CDR3 is TGTGCCAGCAGTGCGGGGACTAGCGTATACACAGATACGCAGTATTTT.

The rearrangement joins TRBV7-9 to TRBJ2-3; 8 bases fit TRBD2. V gave up 1 base and J gave up 4 bases; unmatched junction bases: 7. Per germline, CDR1 SEHNR and CDR2 FQNEAQ (reference sequence). The CDR3 loop spans 16 amino acids. Here the CDR3 reads CASSLDPSGSADTQYF. CDR3 in DNA: TGTGCCAGCAGCTTAGATCCCAGCGGGAGTGCAGATACGCAGTATTTT.

The gene calls are TRBV27 and TRBJ1-2, with 8 bases aligning to TRBD1. This CDR3 contains 13 residues. V shed 5 bases, J shed 5 bases, and the junction held 4 bases outside the gene matches. Per germline, CDR1 MNHEY and CDR2 SMNVEV (reference sequence). In DNA form, the CDR3 reads TGTGCCAGCAGTGCTACAGGGGGGTATGGCTACACCTTC. This codes for CASSATGGYGYTF.

V is TRBV4-1 and J is TRBJ2-2; D unclear. CDR3 length: 14 residues. The germline CDR1 and CDR2 sequences are MGHRA and YSYEKL. V was trimmed by 0 bases and J by 4 bases, leaving 6 bases between them. CDR3 nucleotides: TGCGCCAGCAGCCAAGAGGGCATCACCGGGGAGCTGTTTTTT. Its translation is CASSQEGITGELFF.

This sequence joins TRBV6-6 and TRBJ1-2; the D gene is possibly TRBD1 (6 bases). Trimming removed 5 bases from V and 2 bases from J, with 12 bases in between. The CDR3 has 14 amino acids. The germline V gene has CDR1 MNHNY and CDR2 SVGAGI (reference sequence). The CDR3 coding sequence is TGTGCCAGCAGTGCCAGGGGAGACAACTATGGCTACACCTTC. As protein: CASSARGDNYGYTF.

This clone was observed a few times. This chain uses TRBV6-6 with TRBJ1-4; the D gene is possibly TRBD1 (6 bases). Germline V gene lookup returns CDR1 MNHNY and CDR2 SVGAGI (reference sequence). CDR3 length: 14 residues. Trimming stripped 4 bases from V and 3 bases from J, with 9 bases between. CDR3 coding DNA: TGTGCCAGCAGTTCTCAGGGGTCTAATGAAAAACTGTTTTTT. Encoded protein: CASSSQGSNEKLFF.

The table lists this clone with a count of one. The CDR3 DNA reads TGCGCCAGCAGCTCCGCGGCCACCGGGGAGCTGTTTTTT. Translating gives CASSSAATGELFF. The V gene is TRBV5-1, the J gene TRBJ2-2; D is uncertain. The V end lost 3 bases, the J end lost 4 bases, and 7 bases lay between the germline ends. CDR3 length: 13 residues. Germline CDR1 and CDR2: SGHRS and YFSETQ.

The chain joins TRBV2 to TRBJ2-5; TRBD1 is a possible D gene (5 bases). Trimming removed 6 bases at V and 2 bases at J, with 10 bases between. In germline, CDR1 is SNHLY, CDR2 FYNNEI. The CDR3 has 13 residues. The CDR3, as DNA: TGTGCCAGCAGATTTGACAGTCAAGAGACCCAGTACTTC. Amino acids: CASRFDSQETQYF. Full variable domain (rest looked up from reference TRBV2 and TRBJ2-5): EPEVTQTPSHQVTQMGQEVILRCVPISNHLYFYWYRQILGQKVEFLVSFYNNEISEKSEIFDDQFSVERPDGSNFTLKIRSTKLEDSAMYFCASRFDSQETQYFGPGTRLLVL.

The gene calls are TRBV29-1 and TRBJ2-1; TRBD1 aligns across 8 bases. Germline assignment: CDR1 SQVTM and CDR2 ANQGSEA. The CDR3 sequence is 13 residues long. J lost 8 bases, V lost 3 bases, and 6 bases had no gene match. The chain's CDR3 is CSVDQQGVHEQFF. CDR3 DNA sequence: TGCAGCGTTGATCAACAGGGGGTTCATGAGCAGTTCTTC.

J is TRBJ2-7 and V is TRBV2, with 8 bases that match TRBD2. CDR1 is SNHLY, CDR2 FYNNEI, per germline. The J segment lost 5 bases and the V segment lost 6 bases, leaving 9 bases of the junction unmatched. CDR3 size: 14 residues. CDR3 region: CASRRTSLKDEQYF. The CDR3 bases are TGTGCCAGCAGACGGACTAGCTTGAAGGACGAGCAGTACTTC.

The J gene is TRBJ1-1, the V gene TRBV6-5; D is possibly TRBD1 (6 bases). The CDR3 length is 15 residues. The germline V gene encodes CDR1 MNHEY and CDR2 SVGAGI. With 0 bases removed from V and 0 bases from J, the gap between germline ends came to 8 bases. CDR3 amino acids: CASSYSDSLNTEAFF. CDR3 coding DNA: TGTGCCAGCAGTTACTCGGACAGCCTGAACACTGAAGCTTTCTTT.

The chain links TRBV6-1 to TRBJ2-2; 8 bases agree with TRBD2. CDR3 length equals 15 residues. V was clipped by 6 bases and J by 6 bases; unmatched bases: 9. CDR1 and CDR2 from the germline V gene are MNHNS and SASEGT. The CDR3 DNA follows: TGTGCCAGCAGAGTAGGGCGGGAGGAGGCCGGGGAGCTGTTTTTT. Translation: CASRVGREEAGELFF.

The chain recombines TRBV18 with TRBJ2-7; D perhaps matches TRBD1 (6 bases). Germline V gene data show CDR1 as KGHSH and CDR2 as LQKENI. The CDR3 is 14 residues long. Trimming stripped 2 bases from V and 0 bases from J, with 8 bases between. CDR3 sequence: CASSPDRTSYEQYF. CDR3 coding DNA: TGTGCCAGCTCACCAGACAGGACCTCCTACGAGCAGTACTTC.

V usage is TRBV10-1 and J usage is TRBJ1-3, with D possibly TRBD1 on 5 matching bases. This CDR3 has 13 amino acids. Germline V lookup: CDR1 WNHNN, CDR2 SYGVQD (reference sequence). V dropped 3 bases and J dropped 2 bases, with 5 bases sitting between them. DNA for the CDR3: TGCGCCAGCAGTGACAGGGCTGGAAACACCATATATTTT. The encoded protein is CASSDRAGNTIYF.

The J gene is TRBJ2-1, the V gene TRBV7-6; 8 bases agree with TRBD1. This CDR3 comprises 18 residues. Trimming took 5 bases from V and 0 from J; bases not matched to a gene: 12. Germline assignment: CDR1 SGHVS and CDR2 FNYEAQ. CDR3 sequence (DNA): TGTGCCAGCAGCCTTACAACCGGGACAGGAAGCTCCTACAATGAGCAGTTCTTC. The encoded protein is CASSLTTGTGSSYNEQFF.

This chain links TRBV2 with TRBJ1-2; D gene uncertain. V lost 5 bases and J 4 bases, leaving 8 bases between the germline ends. The CDR3 runs 12 residues. Germline V gives CDR1 SNHLY, CDR2 FYNNEI. This chain's CDR3 is CASSSTAYGYTF. The CDR3 nucleotides are TGTGCCAGCAGTTCGACTGCCTATGGCTACACCTTC.

The chain employs TRBV6-6 and TRBJ2-3, with D perhaps matching TRBD2 (5 bases). CDR1 MNHNY and CDR2 SVGAGI come from the germline V gene (reference sequence). Trimming left V 5 bases short and J 0 bases short, with 9 bases between. The CDR3 sequence is 14 residues long. The CDR3 DNA sequence: TGTGCCAGCAGTGACGGGATTAGCACAGATACGCAGTATTTT. Protein sequence: CASSDGISTDTQYF.

The chain combines TRBV19 with TRBJ1-2, with 10 positions matching TRBD1. Germline V CDR1 and CDR2: LNHDA, SQIVND (reference sequence). The CDR3 totals 14 residues. J lost 2 bases, V lost 8 bases, and 5 bases had no gene match. The CDR3 DNA reads as TGTGCCAGTTTACCGGGACAGGGGAACTATGGCTACACCTTC. Its translation: CASLPGQGNYGYTF.

The V and J genes are TRBV7-6 and TRBJ1-4; 10 nucleotides match TRBD1. This CDR3 has 14 amino acids. Germline loops: CDR1 SGHVS, CDR2 FNYEAQ. V shed 4 bases and J 5 bases; nucleotides not matched to a gene: 1. Here the CDR3 DNA reads TGTGCCAGCAGCTCGGGACAGGGGAATGAAAAACTGTTTTTT. This sequence encodes CASSSGQGNEKLFF.

The V call is TRBV4-1, the J call TRBJ2-7; possible D gene TRBD2, 5 bases. V was cut by 6 bases and J by 2 bases, with 14 bases left in between. The CDR3 loop spans 14 amino acids. CDR1 is MGHRA and CDR2 is YSYEKL in the germline V gene. The CDR3 nucleotides read TGCGCCAGCAGTGCGGGCGGCTCTACCTACGAGCAGTACTTC. This translates into CASSAGGSTYEQYF.

This chain links TRBV5-6 with TRBJ1-2, with D uncertain. Trimming took off 2 bases at V and 4 bases at J, with 15 bases between the two ends. The CDR3 is made up of 15 amino acids. Germline V gene sequence: CDR1 SGHDT, CDR2 YYEEEE. The DNA of the CDR3 is TGTGCCAGCAGCTTAGACTCGGCGGCGGGCTATGGCTACACCTTC. Its translation is CASSLDSAAGYGYTF.

This chain links TRBV6-5 with TRBJ1-5; 12 nucleotides align to TRBD1. CDR3 size: 16 residues. V lost 4 bases, J lost 6 bases, and 7 bases stayed unmatched. In germline, CDR1 is MNHEY, CDR2 SVGAGI. The chain's CDR3 is CASSSHGTGGVQPQHF. The DNA of the CDR3 is TGTGCCAGCAGTTCTCATGGGACAGGGGGCGTTCAGCCCCAGCATTTT.

This chain connects TRBV10-3 to TRBJ2-1, with 9 bases identical to TRBD2. CDR3 length: 14 residues. V was pared by 3 bases and J by 6 bases, with 3 bases of the junction left unmatched. Germline CDR1 and CDR2: ENHRY and SYGVKD. The chain's CDR3 is CAISEKAGGNEQFF. DNA of the CDR3: TGTGCCATCAGTGAAAAAGCGGGAGGCAATGAGCAGTTCTTC.

J is TRBJ1-1 and V is TRBV6-5; 7 bases agree with TRBD1. Germline CDR1 MNHEY, CDR2 SVGAGI. Trimming removed 2 bases from V and 0 bases from J; junction bases left unmatched: 3. This CDR3 contains 15 residues. The CDR3 sequence is CASSYGDRMNTEAFF. The CDR3 DNA reads TGTGCCAGCAGTTACGGGGACAGAATGAACACTGAAGCTTTCTTT.

The chain couples TRBV9 to TRBJ1-5; 7 bases are shared with TRBD1. The trim removed 0 bases at V and 5 bases at J, leaving 5 bases unmatched. CDR3 size: 15 residues. Germline V gives CDR1 SGDLS, CDR2 YYNGEE. The CDR3 DNA sequence: TGTGCCAGCAGCGTAGGACAGGGATTGGATCAGCCCCAGCATTTT. Its translation: CASSVGQGLDQPQHF. Full variable domain (remainder filled in from reference TRBV9 and TRBJ1-5): DSGVTQTPKHLITATGQRVTLRCSPRSGDLSVYWYQQSLDQGLQFLIQYYNGEERAKGNILERFSAQQFPDLHSELNLSSLELGDSALYFCASSVGQGLDQPQHFGDGTRLSIL.